The 32 T cell receptor beta chains below were found in one sample sequenced in a study of spatial heterogeneity in lung cancer. Findings of the study overall: Higher tumor mutation counts went along with higher counts of expanded intratumoral alpha and beta TCRs.

These receptors are not linked to any known antigen. As for time point: sample taken at primary tumor resection. TCRdb reanalysed the 5' RACE reads using MiXCR and keeps one entry per CDR3 protein. The repertoire holds roughly 18,000 distinct CDR3 sequences, 7% to 8% seen once, with approximately 22% in the top ten. This specimen was lung tumor tissue, taken at surgery. These receptors all come from a female donor with early-stage non-small cell lung cancer.

The rearrangement uses TRBV20-1 and TRBJ2-6; the D is unclear. This CDR3 contains 13 residues. The V gene's germline CDR1 is DFQATT and CDR2 SNEGSKA (reference sequence). The germline V and J ends were trimmed by 6 bases and 0 bases, with 6 bases remaining between them. CDR3 bases: TGCAGTGCCAGAACCTCTGGGGCCAACGTCCTGACTTTC. It translates to CSARTSGANVLTF.

This clonotype was counted ten times or more. This chain connects TRBV3-1 to TRBJ1-4, with D unclear. This CDR3 contains 15 residues. Germline-derived CDR1 and CDR2 are LGHDT and YNNKEL (reference sequence). V was cut by 1 base and J by 2 bases, with 8 bases left in between. The CDR3 DNA sequence: TGTGCCAGCAGCCAAGTCACGGGTACTAATGAAAAACTGTTTTTT. Amino acids: CASSQVTGTNEKLFF.

This clonotype was counted a few times. CDR3 bases: TGTGCAAGTCGCCTCTCTACCGGGACCTCTAAGAGGTTGCCCCAGCATTTT. This translates into CASRLSTGTSKRLPQHF. J is TRBJ1-5 and V is TRBV12-2; the DNA was not compared with TRBD1, the D call given in the table. TRBV12-2 is a listed pseudogene. This CDR3 comprises 17 residues.

For the CDR3, the DNA is TGTGCCAGTAGTATGAGTGCGGGGAGGTCCTACAATGAGCAGTTCTTC. Protein: CASSMSAGRSYNEQFF. The genes are TRBV19 and TRBJ2-1, with D tentatively TRBD2 (6 bases). CDR1 and CDR2 from the germline V gene are LNHDA and SQIVND (reference sequence). V lost 3 bases to trimming and J lost 1 base, with 13 bases between them. This CDR3 has 16 residues.

There are many counts of this clonotype. V usage is TRBV20-1 and J usage is TRBJ2-5; D may match TRBD1 or TRBD2 (6 bases each). Deletions cut 0 bases from V and 4 bases from J, with 12 bases between. The CDR3 spans 14 residues. Germline lookup yields CDR1 DFQATT and CDR2 SNEGSKA (reference sequence). The CDR3 DNA is TGCAGTGCTAGAGATACCCGGGGGCGAGAGACCCAGTACTTC. As protein: CSARDTRGRETQYF.

This clonotype was counted ten times or more. J is TRBJ1-5 and V is TRBV20-1; 11 nucleotides match TRBD1. The trim removed 4 bases at V and 6 bases at J, leaving 5 bases unmatched. The CDR3 has 14 residues. Germline V gives CDR1 DFQATT, CDR2 SNEGSKA (reference sequence). The CDR3, as DNA: TGCAGTGCTAAGTGGACAGGGGGCTTTCAGCCCCAGCATTTT. Its protein product is CSAKWTGGFQPQHF.

This clonotype was detected many times. CDR3 coding DNA: TGTGCCAGCAGCGGAAGCGGGGGGGCCTACACAGATACGCAGTATTTT. Translating gives CASSGSGGAYTDTQYF. The gene calls are TRBV9 and TRBJ2-3; TRBD2 agrees at 10 bases. The J segment lost 2 bases and the V segment lost 3 bases, leaving 6 bases of the junction unmatched. Germline CDR1 reads SGDLS; CDR2 reads YYNGEE. CDR3 size: 16 residues.

In this sample, this clonotype is medium-sized (0.01 to 0.1%). The chain couples TRBV28 to TRBJ2-7; 8 nucleotides line up with TRBD1. The CDR3 runs to 17 residues. The ends lost 5 bases at V and 2 bases at J; junction bases unmatched: 14. The germline gives CDR1 MDHEN, CDR2 SYDVKM. CDR3: CASSRETGVIDTYEQYF. The CDR3 nucleotides are TGTGCCAGCAGTCGGGAGACAGGGGTGATAGATACCTACGAGCAGTACTTC.

This clonotype was found many times. V is TRBV19 and J is TRBJ2-1; 8 bases are shared with TRBD2. The CDR3 spans 14 residues. Germline V gene sequence: CDR1 LNHDA, CDR2 SQIVND (reference sequence). V was pared by 5 bases and J by 8 bases, with 8 bases of the junction left unmatched. In nucleotides, the CDR3 is TGTGCCAGTAGTCTAGGGACTAGTACCGATGAGCAGTTCTTC. As protein: CASSLGTSTDEQFF.

This clonotype came up many times. The chain recombines TRBV28 with TRBJ2-4, with D unclear. CDR3 length: 14 residues. V lost 6 bases to trimming and J lost 0 bases, with 9 bases between them. Germline CDR1 MDHEN, CDR2 SYDVKM. The CDR3 reads CASSKPLAKNIQYF. CDR3 DNA sequence: TGTGCCAGCAGCAAACCCCTAGCCAAAAACATTCAGTACTTC.

In nucleotides, the CDR3 is TGTGCCAGCAGCTTAGCGGGGGTGCAAGTCTATGAGCAGTTCTTC. It encodes CASSLAGVQVYEQFF. V gene TRBV7-4 combines with J gene TRBJ2-1; D is perhaps TRBD1 or TRBD2 (5 bases each). The CDR3 totals 15 residues. V was clipped by 0 bases and J by 8 bases, with 14 bases between them. Per the germline V gene, CDR1 is SGHVT and CDR2 is SQSDAQ.

This clonotype was counted between two and nine times. CDR3 loop: CASSHRDRETQYF. CDR3 sequence (DNA): TGTGCCAGCAGCCATCGGGACCGAGAGACCCAGTACTTC. The chain links TRBV6-6 to TRBJ2-5; possibly TRBD1 or TRBD2 for D (5 bases each). Germline V gene data show CDR1 as MNHNY and CDR2 as SVGAGI (reference sequence). This CDR3 has 13 amino acids. Trimming shortened V by 6 bases and J by 4 bases, and 12 bases separated the two germline ends.

This clonotype was seen repeatedly, ten times or more. The J gene is TRBJ1-1, the V gene TRBV12-3 or TRBV12-4; D possibly corresponds to TRBD1 (5 bases). CDR3 size: 15 residues. Trimming shortened V by 3 bases and J by 10 bases, and 21 bases separated the two germline ends. The chain's CDR3 is CASSFANPGASGAFF. As DNA, the CDR3 is TGTGCCAGCAGTTTTGCCAATCCCGGGGCCAGCGGAGCTTTCTTT.

This clonotype is classed as medium-sized. This chain uses TRBV27 with TRBJ2-5, with 7 bases lining up with TRBD1. This CDR3 is 14 amino acids long. Losses at the gene ends were 6 bases for V and 5 bases for J; bases not matched to a gene: 9. Germline CDR1 MNHEY, CDR2 SMNVEV (reference sequence). The CDR3 DNA follows: TGTGCCAGCAGCCCCGGGACAGCTGGGGAGACCCAGTACTTC. Translating it yields CASSPGTAGETQYF.

J is TRBJ2-7 and V is TRBV2; 14 bases are shared with TRBD2. The germline CDR1 and CDR2 sequences are SNHLY and FYNNEI. The CDR3 length is 15 residues. V shed 6 bases and J 2 bases; nucleotides not matched to a gene: 3. The CDR3 bases are TGTGCCAGCAGCGGACTAGCGGGGGGCACCTACGAGCAGTACTTC. This translates into CASSGLAGGTYEQYF.

The sample holds many counts of this clonotype. The chain links TRBV7-2 to TRBJ2-7; D uncertain. CDR1 and CDR2 (germline): SGHTA, FQGNSA. The CDR3 covers 10 residues. V was clipped by 5 bases and J by 2 bases, with 1 base between them. The CDR3 DNA reads as TGTGCCAGCAGCCCCTACGAGCAGTACTTC. This sequence encodes CASSPYEQYF. The whole variable domain, remainder taken from reference TRBV7-2 and TRBJ2-7, is GAGVSQSPSNKVTEKGKDVELRCDPISGHTALYWYRQSLGQGLEFLIYFQGNSAPDKSGLPSDRFSAERTGGSVSTLTIQRTQQEDSAVYLCASSPYEQYFGPGTRLTVT.

J is TRBJ2-1 and V is TRBV5-1, with D tentatively TRBD2 (7 bases). V lost 0 bases and J lost 6, with 16 bases in between. Germline CDR1 and CDR2: SGHRS and YFSETQ. The CDR3 covers 16 residues. The CDR3 here is CASSLEVGRGPNEQFF. The CDR3 bases are TGCGCCAGCAGCTTGGAAGTGGGGCGGGGGCCCAATGAGCAGTTCTTC.

This clonotype occurred many times. The chain links TRBV6-1 to TRBJ2-1, with 8 bases lining up with TRBD2. Germline V CDR1 and CDR2: MNHNS, SASEGT. The CDR3 sequence is 16 residues long. The V segment lost 8 bases and the J segment 3 bases; nucleotides outside the gene matches: 12. CDR3 in amino acids: CASLSSLRGGYNEQFF. The CDR3 DNA follows: TGTGCCAGCCTATCTAGCCTCCGGGGGGGCTACAATGAGCAGTTCTTC.

This clonotype is classed as medium-sized. The J gene is TRBJ1-1, the V gene TRBV24-1; no clear D. The CDR3 runs to 12 residues. Germline CDR1 is KGHDR and CDR2 is SFDVKD. Trimming removed 6 bases at V and 10 bases at J, with 14 bases between. The CDR3: CATSSNPRGAFF. CDR3 nucleotides: TGTGCCACCAGTTCGAACCCCAGAGGAGCTTTCTTT.

This clonotype occurred many times. This sequence joins TRBV7-8 and TRBJ2-3; maybe TRBD1 (5 bases). Germline CDR1 is SGHVS and CDR2 is FQNEAQ. V lost 11 bases and J lost 4, with 25 bases in between. The CDR3 loop spans 16 amino acids. The CDR3 loop reads CASKRGPPKGPDTQYF. DNA for the CDR3: TGTGCCTCAAAAAGGGGTCCTCCCAAGGGCCCAGATACGCAGTATTTT.

At least ten counts were recorded for this clonotype. The CDR3 DNA is TGTGCCAGCAGCGGGGGGAGGGGCCATGGCTACACCTTC. This encodes CASSGGRGHGYTF. The V and J genes are TRBV3-1 and TRBJ1-2; D may be TRBD1 (5 bases). The germline V gene has CDR1 LGHDT and CDR2 YNNKEL (reference sequence). Trimming removed 5 bases from V and 6 bases from J, with 13 bases in between. This CDR3 is 13 amino acids long.

By sample share, this clonotype is large. The chain combines TRBV6-2 or TRBV6-3 with TRBJ2-3; the D is unclear. V was trimmed by 8 bases and J by 0 bases, leaving 12 bases between them. The V gene's germline CDR1 is MNHEY and CDR2 SVGEGT. The CDR3 length is 14 residues. The CDR3 spells CASLPGHSTDTQYF. CDR3 nucleotide sequence: TGTGCCAGCCTCCCGGGCCATAGCACAGATACGCAGTATTTT.

The V gene is TRBV28, the J gene TRBJ1-6; 10 bases fit TRBD1. The CDR3 runs to 16 residues. V lost 6 bases and J lost 8; bases outside the gene matches: 10. Germline CDR1 reads MDHEN; CDR2 reads SYDVKM. In DNA, the CDR3 is TGTGCCAGCAGCCTCCATCCCGGGACAGGGGATTCACCCCTCCACTTT. Translating gives CASSLHPGTGDSPLHF.

This clonotype has at least ten counts. The chain couples TRBV6-5 to TRBJ2-3; D might be TRBD1 (5 bases). This CDR3 spans 16 amino acids. Germline lookup yields CDR1 MNHEY and CDR2 SVGAGI. V gave up 10 bases and J gave up 6 bases, with 26 bases separating them. This CDR3 reads CAKQPSWGSKMDTQYF. CDR3 nucleotides: TGTGCCAAGCAGCCATCGTGGGGCTCCAAAATGGATACGCAGTATTTT.

This clonotype was recorded at least ten times. The CDR3 DNA follows: TGTGCCAGTCTTTTGCAGGGTATCAATGAGCAGTTCTTC. As protein: CASLLQGINEQFF. The chain joins TRBV2 to TRBJ2-1; the D gene is possibly TRBD1 (5 bases). The ends were cut back, 9 bases at V and 6 bases at J, with 15 bases in the middle. Germline CDR1 SNHLY, CDR2 FYNNEI. This CDR3 has 13 residues.

Ten or more counts support this clonotype. V and J are TRBV7-2 and TRBJ2-3; 8 bases align to TRBD2. The ends lost 1 base at V and 8 bases at J; junction bases unmatched: 8. Germline lookup yields CDR1 SGHTA and CDR2 FQGNSA. The CDR3 contains 15 residues. CDR3 protein: CASSLDRGGLGTQYF. For the CDR3, the DNA is TGTGCCAGCAGCTTAGATCGGGGGGGGCTGGGTACGCAGTATTTT.

This clonotype occurred a few times. This chain links TRBV28 with TRBJ2-7, with D possibly being TRBD1 (6 bases). Germline CDR1 MDHEN, CDR2 SYDVKM. V was trimmed by 6 bases and J by 2 bases, leaving 11 bases between them. This CDR3 is 13 amino acids long. The CDR3 DNA reads as TGTGCCAGCAGCCAGACAGGACCCTACGAGCAGTACTTC. It codes for CASSQTGPYEQYF.

This clonotype was detected a few times. J is TRBJ1-6 and V is TRBV10-3; 7 bases are a match to TRBD1. V shed 7 bases and J 10 bases; nucleotides not matched to a gene: 7. Per the germline V gene, CDR1 is ENHRY and CDR2 is SYGVKD. The CDR3 is 13 amino acids. The CDR3 nucleotides are TGTGCCATCACTCAGGACAGGCGGTCACCCCTCCACTTT. Its translation is CAITQDRRSPLHF.

The chain uses TRBV2 and TRBJ2-5; D perhaps matches TRBD1 (6 bases). This CDR3 has 15 residues. Deletions cut 3 bases from V and 2 bases from J, with 13 bases between. The germline V gene has CDR1 SNHLY and CDR2 FYNNEI. CDR3 residues: CASSDGRGKQETQYF. CDR3 sequence (DNA): TGTGCCAGCAGTGATGGCAGGGGCAAACAAGAGACCCAGTACTTC.

This clonotype was observed many times. The chain has TRBV20-1 and TRBJ2-7; D might be TRBD1 (5 bases). V dropped 3 bases and J dropped 6 bases, with 15 bases sitting between them. From germline, CDR1 is DFQATT and CDR2 SNEGSKA (reference sequence). This CDR3 contains 13 residues. CDR3 loop: CSARAGQTIEQYF. CDR3 nucleotides: TGCAGTGCTAGGGCCGGACAAACTATCGAGCAGTACTTC.

This clonotype has at least ten counts. V usage is TRBV28 and J usage is TRBJ1-5; D call uncertain. Trimming removed 4 bases from V and 2 bases from J, with 12 bases in between. This CDR3 spans 15 amino acids. The V gene's germline CDR1 is MDHEN and CDR2 SYDVKM. The CDR3 region is CASSSVGWGNQPQHF. The CDR3 DNA reads TGTGCCAGCAGTTCCGTGGGATGGGGCAATCAGCCCCAGCATTTT.

This clonotype has at least ten counts. V and J are TRBV29-1 and TRBJ2-4; the D is unclear. The V and J ends lost 7 bases and 0 bases respectively, with 13 bases between them. Per germline, CDR1 SQVTM and CDR2 ANQGSEA. The CDR3 consists of 14 residues. The CDR3 bases are TGCAGCGCCGAGGATCCCCTAGCCAAAAACATTCAGTACTTC. Encoded protein: CSAEDPLAKNIQYF.